The 20 T cell receptor beta chains below come from one sample, sequenced in a study of OX40 agonist ivuxolimab in advanced cancers. Profiling relied on immunoSEQ multiplex PCR, and the TCRdb table lists in-frame clones only, not all of them. The data show approximately 87,000 clones, roughly 90% seen once. The source material was CD4+ or CD8+ T cells sorted from blood, sampled in a trial of the OX40 agonist ivuxolimab. The receptor source for this set is an adult with an advanced solid tumor such as melanoma, head and neck, liver or kidney cancer.

The J gene is TRBJ2-2, the V gene TRBV9; weak D call: TRBD2 (6 bases). The CDR3 runs to 15 residues. V shed 2 bases and J shed 4 bases, with 12 bases lying between them. Germline V lookup: CDR1 SGDLS, CDR2 YYNGEE. The CDR3 protein is CASSVWRDATGELFF. The CDR3 nucleotides read TGTGCCAGCAGCGTGTGGAGGGATGCCACCGGGGAGCTGTTTTTT.

The V gene is TRBV12-5, the J gene TRBJ1-2; D not resolved. CDR3 size: 13 residues. Trimming shortened V by 5 bases and J by 3 bases, and 10 bases separated the two germline ends. Germline CDR1 is LGHNT and CDR2 is FRNRAP. CDR3 residues: CASGPQVDYGYTF. CDR3 bases: TGTGCTAGTGGTCCCCAGGTGGACTATGGCTACACCTTC.

The chain joins TRBV10-1 to TRBJ2-7, with TRBD1 identical over 11 bases. V lost 7 bases to trimming and J lost 7 bases; unmatched junction nucleotides: 12. Germline assignment: CDR1 WNHNN and CDR2 SYGVQD (reference sequence). The CDR3 consists of 15 residues. The DNA of the CDR3 is TGCGCCAGCACTGGGACAGGGGGTCCCTTTGAGGAGCAGTACTTC. Translating it yields CASTGTGGPFEEQYF.

The chain carries TRBV27 and TRBJ2-1, with D possibly matching TRBD2 (6 bases). The CDR3 consists of 14 residues. Trimming left V 3 bases short and J 2 bases short, with 8 bases between. Germline CDR1 reads MNHEY; CDR2 reads SMNVEV (reference sequence). CDR3 amino acids: CASSLVAAYNEQFF. The CDR3 region has the DNA TGTGCCAGCAGTTTGGTAGCGGCCTACAATGAGCAGTTCTTC.

The genes are TRBV7-9 and TRBJ2-1, with a weak D call TRBD1 (5 bases). Trimming took off 1 base at V and 6 bases at J, with 7 bases between the two ends. The CDR3 is made up of 13 amino acids. Germline V gives CDR1 SEHNR, CDR2 FQNEAQ (reference sequence). CDR3 nucleotides: TGTGCCAGCAGCTTAGAAGACAGCAATGAGCAGTTCTTC. Translation: CASSLEDSNEQFF.

CDR3 sequence reads: CAWSPPGRSNYGYTF. CDR3 DNA: TGTGCCTGGAGTCCCCCGGGGCGTTCTAACTATGGCTACACCTTC. V and J are TRBV30 and TRBJ1-2; a weak D match, TRBD1 (5 bases). The V gene's germline CDR1 is GTSNPN and CDR2 SVGIG (reference sequence). The CDR3 is made up of 15 amino acids. Trimming pared 2 bases from V and 0 bases from J, leaving 13 bases between.

Details on this clone: This same CDR3 is encoded by further DNA sequences in the sample. The rearrangement joins TRBV27 to TRBJ1-1; D remains ambiguous. The CDR3 runs to 12 residues. Germline values: CDR1 MNHEY, CDR2 SMNVEV (reference sequence). The V gene lost 6 bases and the J gene lost 1 base, with 6 bases spanning the gap. The CDR3 DNA reads TGTGCCAGCAGGGAGGGGAACACTGAAGCTTTCTTT. The encoded protein is CASREGNTEAFF.

The chain uses TRBV29-1 and TRBJ1-2; no clear D gene. The V end lost 4 bases, the J end lost 4 bases, and 13 bases lay between the germline ends. The CDR3 contains 13 residues. CDR1 is SQVTM, CDR2 ANQGSEA, per germline. The CDR3 protein is CSVVGGTAYGYTF. CDR3 DNA sequence: TGCAGCGTTGTGGGTGGTACCGCCTATGGCTACACCTTC.

The chain carries TRBV19 and TRBJ2-4, with 8 bases identical to TRBD2. The CDR3 sequence is 14 residues long. The V gene end was trimmed by 3 bases and the J gene end by 16 bases; junction bases not matched to a gene: 14. From germline, CDR1 is LNHDA and CDR2 SQIVND (reference sequence). The CDR3 DNA reads as TGTGCCAGTAGTATGGTAGGCGGGGGGTTCCCTCTTTACTTC. Its translation: CASSMVGGGFPLYF.

The gene calls are TRBV5-1 and TRBJ2-7; tentative D call: TRBD2 (6 bases). Germline V gives CDR1 SGHRS, CDR2 YFSETQ. The CDR3 contains 15 residues. Trimming took 0 bases from V and 4 from J, leaving 14 bases between them. The CDR3 sequence is CASSLAGAGPYEQYF. Here the CDR3 DNA reads TGCGCCAGCAGCTTGGCCGGAGCGGGCCCTTACGAGCAGTACTTC.

CDR3 loop: CSGWTGVGTDTQYF. CDR3 in DNA: TGCAGCGGGTGGACAGGGGTGGGCACAGATACGCAGTATTTT. The chain uses TRBV29-1 and TRBJ2-3; 9 bases agree with TRBD1. Germline-derived CDR1 and CDR2 are SQVTM and ANQGSEA. V shed 7 bases, J shed 1 base, and the junction held 6 bases outside the gene matches. The length of the CDR3 is 14 residues.

The count of this clone is one. The rearrangement joins TRBV7-9 to TRBJ2-1; TRBD2 matches at 7 bases. Germline loops: CDR1 SEHNR, CDR2 FQNEAQ (reference sequence). The CDR3 runs 13 residues. The V gene end was trimmed by 5 bases and the J gene end by 6 bases; junction bases not matched to a gene: 4. The DNA for the CDR3 is TGTGCCAGCAGCCAGCTAGCGGTCAATGAGCAGTTCTTC. Its protein is CASSQLAVNEQFF.

The genes are TRBV4-3 and TRBJ1-2, with D perhaps matching TRBD1 (5 bases). V lost 4 bases, J lost 1 base, and 10 bases lay in between. The CDR3 runs to 14 residues. Germline lookup yields CDR1 LGHNA and CDR2 YSLEER. This CDR3 is CASSPLGGNYGYTF. The DNA for the CDR3 is TGCGCCAGCAGCCCCCTCGGGGGTAACTATGGCTACACCTTC.

The chain employs TRBV27 and TRBJ2-7; 8 positions match TRBD1. The germline V gene has CDR1 MNHEY and CDR2 SMNVEV (reference sequence). The CDR3 sequence is 14 residues long. Trimming removed 7 bases from V and 0 bases from J; junction bases left unmatched: 5. DNA for the CDR3: TGTGCCAGCAAGACCGGGACAGGCTCCTACGAGCAGTACTTC. It yields the protein CASKTGTGSYEQYF.

The rearrangement links TRBV28 to TRBJ2-7; TRBD2 aligns across 8 bases. This CDR3 has 14 amino acids. V lost 4 bases to trimming and J lost 7 bases; unmatched junction nucleotides: 9. Germline V gene data show CDR1 as MDHEN and CDR2 as SYDVKM. CDR3 loop: CASSYTLAGGEQYF. CDR3 coding DNA: TGTGCCAGCAGTTACACACTGGCGGGGGGAGAGCAGTACTTC.

The CDR3 DNA follows: TGTGCCAGCAGTTTACGCCCCGGACAGGGGAGGTCCGGGGAGCTGTTTTTT. Translation gives CASSLRPGQGRSGELFF. The chain carries TRBV27 and TRBJ2-2, with 9 bases lining up with TRBD1. With 2 bases clipped from V and 6 bases from J, the junction kept 10 bases outside the gene matches. The CDR3 has 17 residues. Germline V gene data show CDR1 as MNHEY and CDR2 as SMNVEV (reference sequence).

The chain combines TRBV27 with TRBJ1-1, with unresolved D. The CDR3 covers 13 residues. The V gene lost 4 bases and the J gene lost 5 bases, with 11 bases spanning the gap. Germline V gives CDR1 MNHEY, CDR2 SMNVEV (reference sequence). The CDR3 bases are TGTGCCAGCAGTTGGAAGGTTACGACTGAAGCTTTCTTT. This codes for CASSWKVTTEAFF.

V and J are TRBV27 and TRBJ2-3; TRBD1 might be the D (5 bases). V lost 3 bases and J lost 2, with 9 bases in between. Germline V CDR1 and CDR2: MNHEY, SMNVEV (reference sequence). This CDR3 is 14 amino acids long. In nucleotides, the CDR3 is TGTGCCAGCAGTTTTATGGGGCCCACAGATACGCAGTATTTT. Protein: CASSFMGPTDTQYF.

The V and J genes are TRBV7-9 and TRBJ2-7, with 10 positions matching TRBD2. CDR1 is SEHNR and CDR2 is FQNEAQ in the germline V gene (reference sequence). This CDR3 spans 17 amino acids. V lost 2 bases and J lost 5; bases outside the gene matches: 12. The CDR3 spells CASSLWGEASGRDEQYF. Here the CDR3 DNA reads TGTGCCAGCAGCTTATGGGGGGAGGCTAGCGGGAGAGACGAGCAGTACTTC.

The chain uses TRBV11-2 and TRBJ2-3; D perhaps matches TRBD2 (7 bases). CDR1 and CDR2 (germline): SGHAT, FQNNGV. This CDR3 comprises 15 residues. V lost 1 base, J lost 2 bases, and 10 bases lay in between. CDR3 loop: CASSLVGGPTDTQYF. CDR3 DNA: TGTGCCAGCAGCTTAGTCGGGGGGCCCACAGATACGCAGTATTTT. The full variable domain, its missing parts supplied by reference TRBV11-2 and TRBJ2-3, is EAGVAQSPRYKIIEKRQSVAFWCNPISGHATLYWYQQILGQGPKLLIQFQNNGVVDDSQLPKDRFSAERLKGVDSTLKIQPAKLEDSAVYLCASSLVGGPTDTQYFGPGTRLTVL.